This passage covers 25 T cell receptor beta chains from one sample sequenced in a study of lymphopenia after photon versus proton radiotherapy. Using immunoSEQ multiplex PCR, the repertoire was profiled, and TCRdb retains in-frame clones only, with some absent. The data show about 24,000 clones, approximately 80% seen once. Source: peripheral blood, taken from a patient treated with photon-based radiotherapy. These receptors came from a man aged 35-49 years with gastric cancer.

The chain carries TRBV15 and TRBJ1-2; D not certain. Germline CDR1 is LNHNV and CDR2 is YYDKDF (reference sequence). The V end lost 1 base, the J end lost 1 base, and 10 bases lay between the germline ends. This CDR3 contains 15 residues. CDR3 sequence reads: CATSRAMEGNYGYTF. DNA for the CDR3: TGTGCCACCAGCAGAGCTATGGAGGGTAACTATGGCTACACCTTC.

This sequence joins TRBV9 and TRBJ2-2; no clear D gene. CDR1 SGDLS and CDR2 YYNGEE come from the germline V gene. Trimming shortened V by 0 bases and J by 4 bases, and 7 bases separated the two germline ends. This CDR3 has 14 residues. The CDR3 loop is CASSVEKATGELFF. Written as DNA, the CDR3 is TGTGCCAGCAGCGTAGAGAAGGCCACCGGGGAGCTGTTTTTT.

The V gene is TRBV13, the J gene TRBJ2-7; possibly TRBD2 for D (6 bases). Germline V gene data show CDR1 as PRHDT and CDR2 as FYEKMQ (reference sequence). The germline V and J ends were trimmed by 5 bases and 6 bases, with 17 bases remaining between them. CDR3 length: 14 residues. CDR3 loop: CASSGGSLLAEQYF. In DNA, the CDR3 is TGTGCCAGCAGCGGGGGGTCCCTCCTAGCCGAGCAGTACTTC.

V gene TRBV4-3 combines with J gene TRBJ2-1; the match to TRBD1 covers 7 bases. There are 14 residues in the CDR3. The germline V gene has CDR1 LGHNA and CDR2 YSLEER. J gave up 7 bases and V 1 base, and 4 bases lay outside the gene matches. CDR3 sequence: CASSQVEQGNEQFF. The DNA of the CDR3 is TGCGCCAGCAGCCAAGTGGAACAGGGGAATGAGCAGTTCTTC.

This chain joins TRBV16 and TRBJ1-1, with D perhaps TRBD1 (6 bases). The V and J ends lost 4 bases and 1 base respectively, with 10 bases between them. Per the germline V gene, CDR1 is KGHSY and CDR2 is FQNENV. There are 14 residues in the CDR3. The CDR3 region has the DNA TGTGCCAGCAGCCTCTTAGGGGGGAACACTGAAGCTTTCTTT. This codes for CASSLLGGNTEAFF.

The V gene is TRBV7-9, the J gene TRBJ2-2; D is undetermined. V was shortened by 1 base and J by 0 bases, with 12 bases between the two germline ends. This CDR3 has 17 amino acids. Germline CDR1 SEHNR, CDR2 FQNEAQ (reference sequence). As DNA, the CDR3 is TGTGCCAGCAGCTTAGGCCGCCTCGGTACGAACACCGGGGAGCTGTTTTTT. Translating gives CASSLGRLGTNTGELFF.

CDR3: CASSIRDSQETQYF. The DNA of the CDR3 is TGTGCCAGCAGCATCCGGGACAGCCAAGAGACCCAGTACTTC. The chain couples TRBV6-5 to TRBJ2-5; TRBD1 matches 7 bases. J was trimmed by 1 base and V by 6 bases; bases with no gene match: 5. The germline gives CDR1 MNHEY, CDR2 SVGAGI. This CDR3 spans 14 amino acids.

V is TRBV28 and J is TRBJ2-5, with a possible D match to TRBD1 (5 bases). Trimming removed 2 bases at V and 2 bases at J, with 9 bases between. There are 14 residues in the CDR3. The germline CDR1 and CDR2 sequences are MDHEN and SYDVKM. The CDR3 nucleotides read TGTGCCAGCAGTTTAGCGACAGCACAAGAGACCCAGTACTTC. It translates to CASSLATAQETQYF. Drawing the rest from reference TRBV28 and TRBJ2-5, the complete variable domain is DVKVTQSSRYLVKRTGEKVFLECVQDMDHENMFWYRQDPGLGLRLIYFSYDVKMKEKGDIPEGYSVSREKKERFSLILESASTNQTSMYLCASSLATAQETQYFGPGTRLLVL.

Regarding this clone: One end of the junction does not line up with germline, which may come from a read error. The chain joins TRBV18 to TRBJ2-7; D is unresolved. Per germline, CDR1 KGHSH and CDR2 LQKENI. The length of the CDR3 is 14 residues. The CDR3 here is CASSPPGKPYEQYF. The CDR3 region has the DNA TGTGCCAGCTCCCCACCCGGAAAGCCCTACGAGCAGTACTTC.

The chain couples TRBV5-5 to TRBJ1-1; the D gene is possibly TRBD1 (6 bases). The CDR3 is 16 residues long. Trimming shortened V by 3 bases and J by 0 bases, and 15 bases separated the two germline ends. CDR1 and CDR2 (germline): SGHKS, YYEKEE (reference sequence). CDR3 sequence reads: CASSWGPGGMNTEAFF. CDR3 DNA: TGTGCCAGCAGCTGGGGACCGGGGGGCATGAACACTGAAGCTTTCTTT.

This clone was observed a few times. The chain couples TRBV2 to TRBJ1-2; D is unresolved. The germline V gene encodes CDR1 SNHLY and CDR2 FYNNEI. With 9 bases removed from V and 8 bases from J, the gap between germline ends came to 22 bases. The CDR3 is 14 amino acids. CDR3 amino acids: CARWETLEERGYTF. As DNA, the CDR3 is TGTGCCAGATGGGAGACCCTGGAAGAGCGAGGCTACACCTTC.

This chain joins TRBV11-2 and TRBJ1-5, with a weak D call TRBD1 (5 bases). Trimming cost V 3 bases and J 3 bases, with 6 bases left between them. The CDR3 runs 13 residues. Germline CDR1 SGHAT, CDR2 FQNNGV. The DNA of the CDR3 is TGTGCCAGCAGCTTGGGGCTCAATCAGCCCCAGCATTTT. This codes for CASSLGLNQPQHF. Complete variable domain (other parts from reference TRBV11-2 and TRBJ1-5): EAGVAQSPRYKIIEKRQSVAFWCNPISGHATLYWYQQILGQGPKLLIQFQNNGVVDDSQLPKDRFSAERLKGVDSTLKIQPAKLEDSAVYLCASSLGLNQPQHFGDGTRLSIL.

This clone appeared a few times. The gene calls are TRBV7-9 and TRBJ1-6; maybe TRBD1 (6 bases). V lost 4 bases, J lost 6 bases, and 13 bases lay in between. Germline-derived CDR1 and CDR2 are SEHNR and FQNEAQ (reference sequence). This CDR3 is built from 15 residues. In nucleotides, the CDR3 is TGTGCCAGCAGCTCCCTCCTGGACAGTAATTCACCCCTCCACTTT. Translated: CASSSLLDSNSPLHF.

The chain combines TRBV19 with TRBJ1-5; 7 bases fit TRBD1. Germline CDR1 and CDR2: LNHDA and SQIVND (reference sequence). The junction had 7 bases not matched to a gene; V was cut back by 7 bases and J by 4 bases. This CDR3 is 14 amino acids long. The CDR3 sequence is CASTWDRLNQPQHF. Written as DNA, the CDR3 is TGTGCCAGTACCTGGGACAGACTAAATCAGCCCCAGCATTTT. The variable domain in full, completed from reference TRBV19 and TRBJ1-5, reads DGGITQSPKYLFRKEGQNVTLSCEQNLNHDAMYWYRQDPGQGLRLIYYSQIVNDFQKGDIAEGYSVSREKKESFPLTVTSAQKNPTAFYLCASTWDRLNQPQHFGDGTRLSIL.

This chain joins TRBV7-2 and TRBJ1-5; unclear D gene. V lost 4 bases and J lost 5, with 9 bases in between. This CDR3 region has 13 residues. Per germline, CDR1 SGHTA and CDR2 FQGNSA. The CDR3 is CASSSNQHQPQHF. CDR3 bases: TGTGCCAGCAGCTCGAACCAGCATCAGCCCCAGCATTTT.

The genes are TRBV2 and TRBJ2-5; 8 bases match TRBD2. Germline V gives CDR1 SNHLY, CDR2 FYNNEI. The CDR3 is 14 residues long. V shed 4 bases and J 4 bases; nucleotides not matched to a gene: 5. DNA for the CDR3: TGTGCCAGCAGTGCTCTAGCGGGCCCAGAGACCCAGTACTTC. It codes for CASSALAGPETQYF.

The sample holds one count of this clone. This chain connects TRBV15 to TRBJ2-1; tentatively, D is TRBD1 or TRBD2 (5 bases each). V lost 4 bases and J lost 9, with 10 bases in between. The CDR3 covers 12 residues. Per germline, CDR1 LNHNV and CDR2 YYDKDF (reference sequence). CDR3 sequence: CATSIPRGEQFF. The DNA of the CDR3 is TGTGCCACCAGCATCCCGAGGGGTGAGCAGTTCTTC. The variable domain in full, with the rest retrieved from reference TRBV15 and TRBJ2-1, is DAMVIQNPRYQVTQFGKPVTLSCSQTLNHNVMYWYQQKSSQAPKLLFHYYDKDFNNEADTPDNFQSRRPNTSFCFLDIRSPGLGDTAMYLCATSIPRGEQFFGPGTRLTVL.

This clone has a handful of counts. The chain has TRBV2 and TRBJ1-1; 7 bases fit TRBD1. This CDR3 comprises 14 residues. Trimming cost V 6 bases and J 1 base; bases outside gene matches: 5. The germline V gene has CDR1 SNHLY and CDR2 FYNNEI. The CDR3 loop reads CASSRDSTNTEAFF. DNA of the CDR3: TGTGCCAGCAGCCGGGACAGCACGAACACTGAAGCTTTCTTT.

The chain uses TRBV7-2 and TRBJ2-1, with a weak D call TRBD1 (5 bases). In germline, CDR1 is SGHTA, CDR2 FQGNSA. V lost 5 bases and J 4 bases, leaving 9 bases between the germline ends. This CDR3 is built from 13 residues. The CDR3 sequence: CASSRGQYNEQFF. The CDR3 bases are TGTGCCAGCAGCCGCGGACAATACAATGAGCAGTTCTTC.

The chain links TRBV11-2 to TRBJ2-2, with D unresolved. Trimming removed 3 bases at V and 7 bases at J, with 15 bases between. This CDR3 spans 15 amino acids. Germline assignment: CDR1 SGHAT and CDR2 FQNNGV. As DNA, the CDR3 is TGTGCCAGCAGCTTCCGACGGGCTAACCGCGGGGAGCTGTTTTTT. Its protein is CASSFRRANRGELFF.

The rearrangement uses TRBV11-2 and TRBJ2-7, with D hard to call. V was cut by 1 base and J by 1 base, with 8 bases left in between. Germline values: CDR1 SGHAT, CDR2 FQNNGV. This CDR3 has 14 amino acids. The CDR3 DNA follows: TGTGCCAGCAGCTTAGGGTTCAGGTCCTACGAGCAGTACTTC. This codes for CASSLGFRSYEQYF.

The CDR3 coding sequence is TGTGCCAGCAGTGTCGACAGGGGACAAACGCAGTATTTT. Residues: CASSVDRGQTQYF. This chain joins TRBV27 and TRBJ2-3; 8 bases fit TRBD1. The CDR3 is 13 amino acids. Unmatched junction bases numbered 7, after V lost 5 bases and J lost 9 bases. Germline V gene sequence: CDR1 MNHEY, CDR2 SMNVEV (reference sequence).

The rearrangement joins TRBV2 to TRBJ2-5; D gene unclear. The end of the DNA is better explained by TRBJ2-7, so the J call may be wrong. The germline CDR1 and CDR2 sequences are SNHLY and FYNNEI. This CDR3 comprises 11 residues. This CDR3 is CASSTRDEQYF. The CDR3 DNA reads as TGTGCCAGCAGTACCCGGGACGAGCAGTACTTC.

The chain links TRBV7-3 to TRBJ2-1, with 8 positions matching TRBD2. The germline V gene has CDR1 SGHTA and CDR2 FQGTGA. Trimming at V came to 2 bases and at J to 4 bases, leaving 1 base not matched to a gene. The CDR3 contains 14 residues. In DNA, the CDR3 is TGTGCCAGCAGCTTAGCGGGGGGATACAATGAGCAGTTCTTC. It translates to CASSLAGGYNEQFF. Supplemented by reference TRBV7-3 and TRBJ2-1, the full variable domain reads GAGVSQTPSNKVTEKGKYVELRCDPISGHTALYWYRQSLGQGPEFLIYFQGTGAADDSGLPNDRFFAVRPEGSVSTLKIQRTERGDSAVYLCASSLAGGYNEQFFGPGTRLTVL.

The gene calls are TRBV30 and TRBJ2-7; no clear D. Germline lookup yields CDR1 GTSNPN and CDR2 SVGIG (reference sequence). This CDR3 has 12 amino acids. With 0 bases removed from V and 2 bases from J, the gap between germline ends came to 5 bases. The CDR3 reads CAWSVKTYEQYF. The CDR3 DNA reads TGTGCCTGGAGTGTAAAGACCTACGAGCAGTACTTC.